This entry concerns a single T cell receptor beta chain. Its specificity is not known. Using constant-segment primers, 5'RACE produced TCR alpha and TCR beta cDNA libraries carrying sample barcodes and UMIs. Each CDR3 protein gets one entry after TCRdb re-called the 5' RACE reads with MiXCR. The sample has about 170,000 distinct CDR3 sequences, over 10% seen once. The sample belongs to a study of T-cell memory formation after mild COVID-19. Study-level points and caveats: Contracting CD4+ clones were located mainly in CM and EM, and CD8+ clones in EMRA.

Germline CDR1 and CDR2: SGHRS and YFSETQ. Deletions cut 0 bases from V and 6 bases from J, with 12 bases between. The CDR3 length is 14 residues. The TCR sequence derives from a man aged 18-30 years who had mild COVID-19 (a few samples of this study predate the infection). Cell type and time point are not known. This rearrangement joins TRBV5-1 to TRBJ1-2; perhaps TRBD1 as D (5 bases). The sample consisted of PBMCs or a T cell subset sorted from them (not recorded which). The chain's CDR3 is CASSLGGPRDGYTF. The DNA for the CDR3 is TGCGCCAGCAGCTTGGGTGGACCCAGGGATGGCTACACCTTC.